This T cell receptor (beta chain) was identified during a study of T cell changes during pregnancy in multiple sclerosis. The table lists this clone with a count of one. V gave up 2 bases and J gave up 3 bases; unmatched junction bases: 4. Looked up from germline, CDR1 is MNHNY and CDR2 is SVGAGI (reference sequence). CDR3 length equals 16 residues. Here immunoSEQ multiplex PCR was the method, and the copy in TCRdb shows in-frame clones only, minus some. This table holds approximately 130,000 clones, about 94% found once. The V call is TRBV6-6, the J call TRBJ2-4; TRBD2 agrees at 10 bases. The source material was peripheral blood, sampled before pregnancy. This clonotype originated in a female donor with multiple sclerosis, enrolled in a pregnancy study. The CDR3 protein is CASSYMLAGVKNIQYF. Written as DNA, the CDR3 is TGTGCCAGCAGTTACATGCTAGCGGGAGTCAAAAACATTCAGTACTTC.